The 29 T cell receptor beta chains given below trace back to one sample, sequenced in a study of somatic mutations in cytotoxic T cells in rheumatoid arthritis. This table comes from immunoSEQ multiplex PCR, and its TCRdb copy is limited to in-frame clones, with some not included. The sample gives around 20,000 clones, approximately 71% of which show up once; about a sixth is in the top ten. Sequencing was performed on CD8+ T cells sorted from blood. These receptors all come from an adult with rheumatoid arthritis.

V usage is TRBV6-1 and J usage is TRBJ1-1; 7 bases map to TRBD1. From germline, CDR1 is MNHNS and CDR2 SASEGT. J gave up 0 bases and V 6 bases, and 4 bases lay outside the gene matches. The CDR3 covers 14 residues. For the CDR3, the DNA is TGTGCCAGCAGCGGACAGGCTTTGAACACTGAAGCTTTCTTT. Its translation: CASSGQALNTEAFF.

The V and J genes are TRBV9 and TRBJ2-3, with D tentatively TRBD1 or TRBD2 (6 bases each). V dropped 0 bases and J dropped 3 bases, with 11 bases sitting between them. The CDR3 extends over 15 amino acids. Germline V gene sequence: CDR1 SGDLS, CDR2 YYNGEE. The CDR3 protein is CASSVEGGRTDTQYF. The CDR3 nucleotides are TGTGCCAGCAGCGTAGAGGGGGGCCGGACAGATACGCAGTATTTT.

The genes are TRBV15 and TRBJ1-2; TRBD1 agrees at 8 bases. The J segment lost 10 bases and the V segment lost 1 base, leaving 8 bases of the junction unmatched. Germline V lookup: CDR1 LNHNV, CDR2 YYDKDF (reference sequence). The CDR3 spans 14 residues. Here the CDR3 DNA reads TGTGCCACCAGCAGAGTTGCGGGACAGGTCGTCTACACCTTC. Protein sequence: CATSRVAGQVVYTF.

Written as DNA, the CDR3 is TGTGCCAGCTCCCACAATGACAATACCTACGAGCAGTACTTC. Its protein is CASSHNDNTYEQYF. The chain has TRBV18 and TRBJ2-7; no clear D gene. Germline lookup yields CDR1 KGHSH and CDR2 LQKENI. The CDR3 is made up of 14 amino acids. V was trimmed by 6 bases and J by 2 bases, leaving 14 bases between them. The full variable domain, in which reference TRBV18 and TRBJ2-7 provide the parts outside the CDR3, is NAGVMQNPRHLVRRRGQEARLRCSPMKGHSHVYWYRQLPEEGLKFMVYLQKENIIDESGMPKERFSAEFPKEGPSILRIQQVVRGDSAAYFCASSHNDNTYEQYFGPGTRLTVT.

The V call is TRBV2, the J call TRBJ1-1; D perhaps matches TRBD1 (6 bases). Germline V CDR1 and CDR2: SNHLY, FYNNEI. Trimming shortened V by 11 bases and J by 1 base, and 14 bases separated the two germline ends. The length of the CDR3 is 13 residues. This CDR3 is CAGIWTANTEAFF. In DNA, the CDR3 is TGTGCCGGCATCTGGACAGCGAACACTGAAGCTTTCTTT.

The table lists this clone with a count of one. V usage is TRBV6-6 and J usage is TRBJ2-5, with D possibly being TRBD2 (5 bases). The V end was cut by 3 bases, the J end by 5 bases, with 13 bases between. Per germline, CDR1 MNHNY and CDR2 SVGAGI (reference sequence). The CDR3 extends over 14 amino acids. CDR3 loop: CASSYIGSHETQYF. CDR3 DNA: TGTGCCAGCAGTTATATTGGGAGTCACGAGACCCAGTACTTC.

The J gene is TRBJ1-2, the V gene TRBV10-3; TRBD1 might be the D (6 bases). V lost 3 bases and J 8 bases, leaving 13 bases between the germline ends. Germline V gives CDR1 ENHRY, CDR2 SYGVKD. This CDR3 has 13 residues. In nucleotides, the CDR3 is TGTGCCATCAGTGACGGGGGCGTGGTAGGCTACACCTTC. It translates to CAISDGGVVGYTF.

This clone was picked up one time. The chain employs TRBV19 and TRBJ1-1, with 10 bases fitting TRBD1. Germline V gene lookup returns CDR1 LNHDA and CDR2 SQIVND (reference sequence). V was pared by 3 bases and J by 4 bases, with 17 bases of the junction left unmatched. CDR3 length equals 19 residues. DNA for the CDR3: TGTGCCAGTAGTATCAAACCGGGACAGGGGTACGGAGTGAGCACTGAAGCTTTCTTT. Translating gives CASSIKPGQGYGVSTEAFF.

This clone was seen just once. CDR3 nucleotide sequence: TGTGCCAGCAGCACTAGGACAGGGTTAGAGACCCAGTACTTC. This translates into CASSTRTGLETQYF. The chain links TRBV13 to TRBJ2-5; TRBD1 matches at 8 bases. Trimming at V came to 5 bases and at J to 4 bases, leaving 6 bases not matched to a gene. The CDR3 spans 14 residues. Germline V gene lookup returns CDR1 PRHDT and CDR2 FYEKMQ (reference sequence).

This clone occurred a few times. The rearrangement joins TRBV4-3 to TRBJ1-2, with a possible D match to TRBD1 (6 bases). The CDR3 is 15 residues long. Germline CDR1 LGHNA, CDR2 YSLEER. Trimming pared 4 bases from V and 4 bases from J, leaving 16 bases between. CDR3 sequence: CASSRDRGTRYGYTF. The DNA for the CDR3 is TGCGCCAGCAGCCGGGATAGGGGGACACGCTATGGCTACACCTTC.

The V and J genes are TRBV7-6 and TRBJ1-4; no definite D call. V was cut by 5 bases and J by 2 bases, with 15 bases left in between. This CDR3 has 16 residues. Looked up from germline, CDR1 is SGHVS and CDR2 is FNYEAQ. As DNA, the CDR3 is TGTGCCAGCAGCCTGCCGCGGGGAGGGACTAATGAAAAACTGTTTTTT. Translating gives CASSLPRGGTNEKLFF.

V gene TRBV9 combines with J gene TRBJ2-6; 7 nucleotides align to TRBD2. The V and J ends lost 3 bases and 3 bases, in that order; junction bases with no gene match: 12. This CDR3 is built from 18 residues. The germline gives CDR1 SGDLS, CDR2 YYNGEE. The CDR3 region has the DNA TGTGCCAGCAGCGGCCGCGGGGGAATAGTTGGTGGGGCCAACGTCCTGACTTTC. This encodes CASSGRGGIVGGANVLTF. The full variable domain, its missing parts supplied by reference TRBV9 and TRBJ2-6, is DSGVTQTPKHLITATGQRVTLRCSPRSGDLSVYWYQQSLDQGLQFLIQYYNGEERAKGNILERFSAQQFPDLHSELNLSSLELGDSALYFCASSGRGGIVGGANVLTFGAGSRLTVL.

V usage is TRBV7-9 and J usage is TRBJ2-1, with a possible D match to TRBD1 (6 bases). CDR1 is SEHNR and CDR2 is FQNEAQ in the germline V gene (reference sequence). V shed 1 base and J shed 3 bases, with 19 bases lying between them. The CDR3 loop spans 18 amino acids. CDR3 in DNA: TGTGCCAGCAGCTTAGGGAAAAAACAGGGAAGGCGCTACAATGAGCAGTTCTTC. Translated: CASSLGKKQGRRYNEQFF.

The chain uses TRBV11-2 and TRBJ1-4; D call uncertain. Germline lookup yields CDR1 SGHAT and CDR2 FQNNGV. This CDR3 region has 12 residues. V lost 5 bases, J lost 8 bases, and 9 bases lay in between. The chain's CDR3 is CASSRAQEKLFF. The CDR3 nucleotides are TGTGCCAGCAGCCGGGCACAGGAAAAACTGTTTTTT.

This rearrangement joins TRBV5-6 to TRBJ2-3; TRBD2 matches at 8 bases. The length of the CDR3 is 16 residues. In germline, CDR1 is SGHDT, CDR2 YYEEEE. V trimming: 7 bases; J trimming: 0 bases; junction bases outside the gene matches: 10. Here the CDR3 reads CASRTIAGSSTDTQYF. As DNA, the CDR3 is TGTGCCAGCCGAACCATAGCGGGGTCTAGCACAGATACGCAGTATTTT. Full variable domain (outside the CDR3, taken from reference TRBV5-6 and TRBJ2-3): DAGVTQSPTHLIKTRGQQVTLRCSPKSGHDTVSWYQQALGQGPQFIFQYYEEEERQRGNFPDRFSGHQFPNYSSELNVNALLLGDSALYLCASRTIAGSSTDTQYFGPGTRLTVL.

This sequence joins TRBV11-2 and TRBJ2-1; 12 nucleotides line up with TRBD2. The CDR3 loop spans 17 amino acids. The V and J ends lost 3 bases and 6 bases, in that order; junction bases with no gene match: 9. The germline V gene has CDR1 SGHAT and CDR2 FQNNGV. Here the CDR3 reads CASSFGPSGGEVNEQFF. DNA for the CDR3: TGTGCCAGCAGCTTCGGGCCTAGCGGGGGGGAGGTCAATGAGCAGTTCTTC.

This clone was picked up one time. CDR3 residues: CASSEIGETQYF. As DNA, the CDR3 is TGTGCCAGCAGTGAAATCGGAGAGACCCAGTACTTC. V gene TRBV2 combines with J gene TRBJ2-5; no clear D. The CDR3 is 12 residues long. V was clipped by 2 bases and J by 4 bases, with 5 bases between them. Per the germline V gene, CDR1 is SNHLY and CDR2 is FYNNEI.

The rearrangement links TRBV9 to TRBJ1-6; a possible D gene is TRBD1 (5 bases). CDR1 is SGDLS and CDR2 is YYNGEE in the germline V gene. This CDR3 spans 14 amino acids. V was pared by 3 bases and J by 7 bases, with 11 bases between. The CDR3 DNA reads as TGTGCCAGCAGCGAGAGGGGAGACAATTCACCCCTCCACTTT. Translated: CASSERGDNSPLHF.

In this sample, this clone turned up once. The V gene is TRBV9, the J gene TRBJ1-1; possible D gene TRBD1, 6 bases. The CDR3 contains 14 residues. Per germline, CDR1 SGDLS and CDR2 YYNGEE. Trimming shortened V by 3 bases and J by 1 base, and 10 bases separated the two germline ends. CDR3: CASSALDRNTEAFF. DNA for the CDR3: TGTGCCAGCAGCGCCCTGGACAGGAACACTGAAGCTTTCTTT.

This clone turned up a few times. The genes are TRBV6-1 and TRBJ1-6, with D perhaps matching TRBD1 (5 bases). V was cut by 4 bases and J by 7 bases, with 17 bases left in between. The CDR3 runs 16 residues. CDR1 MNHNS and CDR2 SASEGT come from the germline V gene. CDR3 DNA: TGTGCCAGCAGTGCCCTGGGCAGGGAGTACAATTCACCCCTCCACTTT. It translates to CASSALGREYNSPLHF.

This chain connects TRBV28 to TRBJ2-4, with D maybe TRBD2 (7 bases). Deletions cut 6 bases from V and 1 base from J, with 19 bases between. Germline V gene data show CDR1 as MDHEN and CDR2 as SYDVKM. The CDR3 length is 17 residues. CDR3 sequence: CASRSPRGAEAKNIQYF. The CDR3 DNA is TGTGCCAGCAGGTCGCCCCGGGGGGCCGAGGCCAAAAACATTCAGTACTTC. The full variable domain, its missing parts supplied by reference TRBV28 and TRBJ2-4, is DVKVTQSSRYLVKRTGEKVFLECVQDMDHENMFWYRQDPGLGLRLIYFSYDVKMKEKGDIPEGYSVSREKKERFSLILESASTNQTSMYLCASRSPRGAEAKNIQYFGAGTRLSVL.

The CDR3 DNA reads as TGTGCCACCAGCTGGCGACAGGTCAGCACAGATACGCAGTATTTT. Its protein is CATSWRQVSTDTQYF. This rearrangement joins TRBV15 to TRBJ2-3; D may be TRBD1 (6 bases). The CDR3 spans 15 residues. V dropped 5 bases and J dropped 0 bases, with 12 bases sitting between them. Germline V lookup: CDR1 LNHNV, CDR2 YYDKDF (reference sequence). The whole variable domain, filled in from reference TRBV15 and TRBJ2-3, reads DAMVIQNPRYQVTQFGKPVTLSCSQTLNHNVMYWYQQKSSQAPKLLFHYYDKDFNNEADTPDNFQSRRPNTSFCFLDIRSPGLGDTAMYLCATSWRQVSTDTQYFGPGTRLTVL.

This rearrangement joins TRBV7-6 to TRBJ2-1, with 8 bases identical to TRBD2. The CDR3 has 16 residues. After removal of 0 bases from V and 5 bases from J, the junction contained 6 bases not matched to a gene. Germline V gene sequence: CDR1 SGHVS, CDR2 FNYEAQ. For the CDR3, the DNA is TGTGCCAGCAGCTTAGCAGGACTAGCCCATAACAATGAGCAGTTCTTC. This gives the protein CASSLAGLAHNNEQFF.

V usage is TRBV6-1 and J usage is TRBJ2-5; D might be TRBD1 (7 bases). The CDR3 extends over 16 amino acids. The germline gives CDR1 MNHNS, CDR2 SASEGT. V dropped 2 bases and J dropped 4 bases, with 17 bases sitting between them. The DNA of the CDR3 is TGTGCCAGCAGTGAAAAGGAGGGGGCGCGGCGAGAGACCCAGTACTTC. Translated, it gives CASSEKEGARRETQYF.

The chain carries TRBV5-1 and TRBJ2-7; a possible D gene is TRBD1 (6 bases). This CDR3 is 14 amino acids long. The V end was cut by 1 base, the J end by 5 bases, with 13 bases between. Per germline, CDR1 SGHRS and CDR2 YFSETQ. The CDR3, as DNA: TGCGCCAGCAGCTTGTCGCAGGGGAGCAACGAGCAGTACTTC. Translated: CASSLSQGSNEQYF.

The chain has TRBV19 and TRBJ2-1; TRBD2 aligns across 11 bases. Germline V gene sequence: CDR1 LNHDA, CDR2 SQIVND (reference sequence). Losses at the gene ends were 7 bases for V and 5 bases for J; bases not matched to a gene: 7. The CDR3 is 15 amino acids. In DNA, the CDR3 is TGTGCCAGTACCCTAGGGACTAGCGGAAACAATGAGCAGTTCTTC. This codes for CASTLGTSGNNEQFF.

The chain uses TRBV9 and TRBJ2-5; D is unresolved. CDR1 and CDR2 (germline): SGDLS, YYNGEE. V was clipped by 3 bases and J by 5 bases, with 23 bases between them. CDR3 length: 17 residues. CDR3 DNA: TGTGCCAGCAGCGCCACAAATAGCTTCACTGTCGAGGAGACCCAGTACTTC. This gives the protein CASSATNSFTVEETQYF.

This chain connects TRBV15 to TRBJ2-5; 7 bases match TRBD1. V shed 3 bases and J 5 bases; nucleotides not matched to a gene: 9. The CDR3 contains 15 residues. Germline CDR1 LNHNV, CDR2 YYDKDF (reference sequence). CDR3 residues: CATSRADRDKETQYF. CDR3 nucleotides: TGTGCCACCAGCAGGGCAGACAGGGATAAGGAGACCCAGTACTTC.

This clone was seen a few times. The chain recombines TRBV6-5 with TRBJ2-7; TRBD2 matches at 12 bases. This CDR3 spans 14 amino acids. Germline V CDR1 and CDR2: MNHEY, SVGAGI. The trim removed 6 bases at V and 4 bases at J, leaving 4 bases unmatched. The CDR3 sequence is CASSQTSGGYEQYF. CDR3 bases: TGTGCCAGCAGCCAGACTAGCGGGGGTTACGAGCAGTACTTC.